These 18 T cell receptor beta chains were sequenced from one sample in a study of blood T cell repertoires in COVID-19. Generated by immunoSEQ multiplex PCR, the TCRdb table keeps only in-frame clones and is missing some. Counted here are around 120,000 clones, around 86% occurring once; the ten biggest clones make up more than 9.5%. Sequences were obtained from peripheral blood. The source of these receptors is a man aged 35 to 55 with active or convalescent COVID-19.

The chain joins TRBV5-1 to TRBJ2-2, with TRBD2 matching over 10 bases. CDR1 and CDR2 from the germline V gene are SGHRS and YFSETQ. This CDR3 contains 16 residues. V gave up 4 bases and J gave up 2 bases; unmatched junction bases: 5. The CDR3 sequence is CASSRTSGRNTGELFF. For the CDR3, the DNA is TGCGCCAGCAGCAGGACTAGCGGACGAAACACCGGGGAGCTGTTTTTT.

The chain links TRBV29-1 to TRBJ2-1, with D tentatively TRBD2 (6 bases). The V gene's germline CDR1 is SQVTM and CDR2 ANQGSEA. This CDR3 has 14 residues. V lost 1 base and J lost 9, with 16 bases in between. In DNA, the CDR3 is TGCAGCGTTGAAGTGGGGGGTAGGCACGGTGAGCAGTTCTTC. Protein: CSVEVGGRHGEQFF.

This clone occurred a few times. The V call is TRBV3-1 (or the pseudogene TRBV3-2), the J call TRBJ1-2; 8 nucleotides match TRBD1. The V segment lost 2 bases and the J segment 7 bases; nucleotides outside the gene matches: 6. This CDR3 is built from 14 residues. The germline V gene encodes CDR1 LGHDT and CDR2 YNNKEL (reference sequence). CDR3 DNA: TGTGCCAGCAGCCAAATGCGGCAGGGGGCTGGCTACACCTTC. It translates to CASSQMRQGAGYTF.

The genes are TRBV6-2 or TRBV6-3 and TRBJ1-5, with 7 positions matching TRBD1. This CDR3 has 17 residues. Trimming took 3 bases from V and 7 from J; bases not matched to a gene: 15. The germline CDR1 and CDR2 sequences are MNHEY and SVGEGT. The CDR3 coding sequence is TGTGCCAGCAGTTATGTGTGGGGCAGGGGGGAAGGGCAGCCCCAGCATTTT. It yields the protein CASSYVWGRGEGQPQHF.

The DNA for the CDR3 is TGTGCCAGCAGTTTATCGGACTGGCGGAGGGAGCTGTTTTTT. Its protein product is CASSLSDWRRELFF. The rearrangement links TRBV28 to TRBJ2-2, with D tentatively TRBD2 (5 bases). The germline V and J ends were trimmed by 1 base and 9 bases, with 12 bases remaining between them. CDR3 length: 14 amino acids. Germline-derived CDR1 and CDR2 are MDHEN and SYDVKM.

V is TRBV6-2 or TRBV6-3 and J is TRBJ2-7, with TRBD1 identical over 7 bases. Germline values: CDR1 MNHEY, CDR2 SVGEGT. J lost 2 bases, V lost 4 bases, and 5 bases had no gene match. The CDR3 has 14 residues. The CDR3 region has the DNA TGTGCCAGCAGTTCAGGACAGGACCCCTACGAGCAGTACTTC. Translation gives CASSSGQDPYEQYF.

The genes are TRBV5-5 and TRBJ2-7, with no clear D. Germline V lookup: CDR1 SGHKS, CDR2 YYEKEE (reference sequence). V lost 0 bases and J lost 0, with 10 bases in between. The CDR3 consists of 15 residues. The CDR3: CASSLGQKSSYEQYF. The CDR3 DNA reads TGTGCCAGCAGCTTGGGGCAAAAAAGCTCCTACGAGCAGTACTTC.

This clone was observed a few times. The chain employs TRBV11-1 and TRBJ2-7; D perhaps matches TRBD1 (5 bases). CDR3 size: 15 residues. V was pared by 4 bases and J by 2 bases, with 15 bases between. Per germline, CDR1 SGHAT and CDR2 FQDESV (reference sequence). Here the CDR3 reads CASSSTGFGAYEQYF. The DNA of the CDR3 is TGTGCCAGCAGCTCCACAGGATTTGGCGCCTACGAGCAGTACTTC.

The V and J genes are TRBV10-3 and TRBJ2-6; TRBD2 matches 7 bases. The V segment lost 4 bases and the J segment 0 bases; nucleotides outside the gene matches: 21. The CDR3 contains 22 residues. Germline CDR1 and CDR2: ENHRY and SYGVKD. For the CDR3, the DNA is TGTGCCATCAGTGTAACCCCGGTCGGAATCAGTGGCGGGAGCTCTGGGGCCAACGTCCTGACTTTC. Translating it yields CAISVTPVGISGGSSGANVLTF.

The rearrangement uses TRBV7-6 and TRBJ2-1; TRBD2 matches at 12 bases. Germline V gene lookup returns CDR1 SGHVS and CDR2 FNYEAQ. The CDR3 sequence is 15 residues long. V shed 1 base, J shed 5 bases, and the junction held 0 bases outside the gene matches. This CDR3 reads CASSLGLAGDNEQFF. As DNA, the CDR3 is TGTGCCAGCAGCTTAGGACTAGCGGGGGACAATGAGCAGTTCTTC.

The V call is TRBV12-5, the J call TRBJ2-7; 7 nucleotides line up with TRBD1. This CDR3 has 14 amino acids. Germline CDR1 reads LGHNT; CDR2 reads FRNRAP. V dropped 1 base and J dropped 7; count of bases not matched to a gene: 7. In nucleotides, the CDR3 is TGTGCTAGTGGTTTGGACCCGGGACAGTCAGAGCAGTACTTC. It specifies CASGLDPGQSEQYF.

This rearrangement joins TRBV3-1 (or the pseudogene TRBV3-2) to TRBJ2-3, with TRBD2 identical over 9 bases. The CDR3 totals 18 residues. The V gene end was trimmed by 0 bases and the J gene end by 0 bases; junction bases not matched to a gene: 7. From germline, CDR1 is LGHDT and CDR2 YNNKEL (reference sequence). CDR3 sequence: CASSQDGLAGRSTDTQYF. CDR3 coding DNA: TGTGCCAGCAGCCAAGATGGGCTAGCGGGACGAAGCACAGATACGCAGTATTTT.

The chain carries TRBV7-2 and TRBJ1-2; 10 nucleotides line up with TRBD1. Looked up from germline, CDR1 is SGHTA and CDR2 is FQGNSA. The J segment lost 8 bases and the V segment lost 4 bases, leaving 7 bases of the junction unmatched. The CDR3 extends over 14 amino acids. In DNA form, the CDR3 reads TGTGCCAGCAGCTCGACAGGGGGCCGCGAGGGCTACACCTTC. As protein: CASSSTGGREGYTF.

This chain links TRBV7-9 with TRBJ2-1, with 12 bases lining up with TRBD1. Germline V CDR1 and CDR2: SEHNR, FQNEAQ (reference sequence). V lost 2 bases and J lost 6; bases outside the gene matches: 2. The CDR3 length is 15 residues. For the CDR3, the DNA is TGTGCCAGCAGCTTAAGGGACAGGGGGCTCAATGAGCAGTTCTTC. Translation gives CASSLRDRGLNEQFF.

V is TRBV19 and J is TRBJ1-2; possible D gene TRBD1, 6 bases. Germline CDR1 LNHDA, CDR2 SQIVND (reference sequence). V dropped 5 bases and J dropped 5 bases, with 18 bases sitting between them. The CDR3 has 15 amino acids. DNA for the CDR3: TGTGCCAGTAGTGGACAACCAGGACAGATATATGGCTACACCTTC. It encodes CASSGQPGQIYGYTF.

The CDR3 sequence: CASSDRVEDQPQHF. The CDR3, as DNA: TGTGCCAGCAGCGACAGGGTGGAGGATCAGCCCCAGCATTTT. The chain uses TRBV2 and TRBJ1-5; 7 bases map to TRBD1. CDR3 length equals 14 residues. Germline loops: CDR1 SNHLY, CDR2 FYNNEI. Unmatched junction bases numbered 7, after V lost 6 bases and J lost 5 bases.

V is TRBV7-9 and J is TRBJ1-4; no definite D call. V lost 5 bases, J lost 0 bases, and 10 bases lay in between. CDR3 size: 15 residues. Germline CDR1 SEHNR, CDR2 FQNEAQ (reference sequence). Here the CDR3 DNA reads TGTGCCAGCAGCATCCTGACACCAACTAATGAAAAACTGTTTTTT. Protein sequence: CASSILTPTNEKLFF.

V and J are TRBV7-9 and TRBJ2-1; possibly TRBD2 for D (6 bases). The CDR3 has 15 amino acids. The germline CDR1 and CDR2 sequences are SEHNR and FQNEAQ (reference sequence). The V gene lost 4 bases and the J gene lost 4 bases, with 14 bases spanning the gap. The CDR3 here is CASSSGAYSYNEQFF. CDR3 coding DNA: TGTGCCAGCAGCTCGGGAGCATATAGTTACAATGAGCAGTTCTTC.